This record covers a single T cell receptor (beta chain). In germline, CDR1 is SGHTA, CDR2 FQGNSA. Unmatched junction bases numbered 1, after V lost 4 bases and J lost 9 bases. This CDR3 is 13 amino acids long. The data originate from a study of blood T cells in healthy people across ages. With a J-beta primer mix and a sample-barcoded 5' primer, a second PCR ran about 6 to 11 cycles. MiXCR was run by TCRdb on the 5' RACE reads, yielding one entry per CDR3 protein. The sample gives hundreds of thousands of distinct CDR3 sequences, more than 20% of which show up once; approximately 8.7% is in the top ten. Researchers report isolating at least 7 million PBMCs per sample. The sample also formed part of further work on T cells of mothers and their children.

V usage is TRBV7-2 and J usage is TRBJ1-6; 9 nucleotides align to TRBD1. Sequencing was done on a sample of blood. The receptor's source is a boy aged 10-17 years in good health. Here the CDR3 DNA reads TGTGCCAGCAGCTCACAGGGGGCTTCACCCCTCCACTTT. Its translation is CASSSQGASPLHF.